This T cell receptor beta chain was found in a study of blood T cells in healthy people across ages (dated by TCRdb to 2014 to 2015). A note on the overall study: In model experiments, roughly one uniquely barcoded TCR beta cDNA molecule per two T cells was captured by template switching. Donors were grouped into four age groups: young (average 16 years), middle-aged (39), aged (about 59) and long-lived (around 80). Age-related changes in TCR beta repertoire diversity were measured in the study by deep sequencing normalized with unique cDNA molecular identifiers. Two additional independent replicas of 1 million unique cDNA reads from the same blood draw were analyzed for two donors (one aged 18 to 30 and one aged 80 or older). To avoid experimental bias, donors of different ages were spread randomly across the sequencing lanes.

Library creation used 5' RACE. TCRdb shows the sequencer as Illumina HiSeq 2500. A second roughly 7 to 12 cycle PCR used a sample-barcoded 5' primer and a J-beta primer mix. A unique molecular identifier was introduced onto each TCR beta cDNA molecule by a template-switch 5' adaptor carrying 12 random nucleotides. At least 3 million CDR3-containing paired-end reads were obtained from each sample. First-strand cDNA synthesis was performed from all RNA using the Mint cDNA synthesis kit, with priming by a TRBC-specific oligonucleotide. All cDNA was treated with uracil-DNA glycosylase and then went through a first 18-cycle PCR with the universal primers M1SS and BC2_uni_R. Per the source publication's procedure: For normalization, 1 million high-quality reads, each with a distinct molecular identifier, were randomly selected from each sample. Reads with shared molecular identifiers were discarded instead of being binned into consensus sequences. MiTCR, with a Q25 quality threshold and the strictest error-elimination algorithm, was used for CDR3 identification, clonotype clustering and error correction. A nonparametric unseen species model using Euler transformation provided a lower-bound estimate of total TCR beta diversity. TCRdb handled the public reads itself, with Q25 trimming in fastp and clone calling in MiXCR, and kept productive beta chains. A single entry per CDR3 protein holds the most common genes and DNA from its merged rows. TCRdb's processing, not the study's, gives the V and J calls here. Here the sample has under 2,000,000 distinct CDR3 sequences; 49% occur a single time. Approximately 2% of the sample goes to the ten largest clones.

In the case of this clonotype: The specificity of this receptor is unknown. Nothing much larger sits one base from this clone, and base qualities are not available.

The 40 or so donors, aged 6 to 90 years, were systemically healthy Caucasian individuals from Russia. Approximately 9.3 milliliters of peripheral blood were collected from each donor into EDTA-treated Vacutainer tubes. PBMCs were isolated by Ficoll-Paque density-gradient centrifugation, with at least 6 million obtained per sample. Trizol reagent was used to extract total RNA from PBMCs, with at least 6 micrograms per sample. Naive CD45RAhigh/CD27high T cell percentages were measured by flow cytometry on a PBMC aliquot from every donor. The CDR3 covers 15 residues, taking in both the cysteine and the phenylalanine. This entry keeps only the CDR3 DNA: 45 bases, framed from base 1. V is cut by 1 base and J by 8 bases, and the space between the germline ends is 18 bases. The germline V gene gives CDR1 as SGDLS and CDR2 as YYNGEE. The investigation overall reported the following: Observed TCR beta diversity per million T cells fell roughly linearly with age, and a significant reduction was already apparent by age roughly 41. Estimates of total diversity based on one million sequenced T cells were considered lower bounds and underestimates. Conclusive comparison of naive and antigen-experienced compartments was prevented by the profiling of bulk unsorted PBMCs. Compared with the aged group, the long-lived group had more naive CD4+ T cells, fewer expanded clones and increased TCR diversity, suggesting age selection. Because donor CMV infection status was unknown, age-related changes in expanded clonotypes were potentially confounded. A strong correlation was found between observed TCR beta diversity and the percentage of naive T cells measured by flow cytometry.

The receptor chain draws on TRBV9 and TRBJ1-2, with the identity of the D gene unclear. This clonotype originated in a woman aged 40 to 50 in good health. The sample taken for sequencing was blood. The CDR3 has the sequence CASSVIPGPAGGYTF. The DNA sequence follows: TGTGCCAGCAGCGTAATTCCCGGACCGGCGGGGGGCTACACCTTC.